This T cell receptor (beta chain) was captured in a study of blood T cell repertoires in COVID-19 (TCRdb year 2020). Concerning the study at large: Collaborator samples came from the United States, Italy and Spain and covered acute and convalescent phases of COVID-19. The material from the prospective study consisted of cDNA or gDNA derived from T cells, B-cell-depleted T cells, or PBMCs. The dataset comprised deeply sampled blood TCRbeta repertoires from subjects exposed to, actively infected with, or recovered from COVID-19. The repertoires were released in a freely available public database intended as a resource for research on the immune response to SARS-CoV-2. The samples were drawn from the first 160 participants of the ongoing ImmuneRACE study and from about 1,200 subjects provided by 6 global collaborators. Sample metadata almost always included a de-identified subject ID, COVID-19 status, age in years and sex. HLA class I and class II types, where available, came from metadata supplied by the sample provider rather than from assay-based typing.

TCRbeta CDR3 regions were amplified from genomic DNA by means of the immunoSEQ Assay, a bias-controlled multiplex PCR. From the authors' description of their analysis: The number of nucleated cells in each sample was estimated from the amplification of reference gene primers within the assay. Sequence reads were collapsed and filtered to measure the absolute abundance of every unique TCRbeta CDR3 rearrangement. Productive Simpson clonality was computed per sample as the square root of Simpson's diversity index over productive rearrangements. What TCRdb holds here is the immuneACCESS table cut down to in-frame rearrangements. Part of the clones is not present; checked against another copy, under half of the missing clones reflect an unresolved V gene, and the others are unexplained. V and J calls and clone size are copied from that table; D and trimming were computed from the DNA. The sample records over 250,000 clones, approximately 85% of which are singletons. The ten biggest clones cover more than 9.5% of the sample.

Collaborating institutions collected whole blood in K2EDTA tubes following their own protocols. For TCRbeta analysis, collaborators shipped samples as frozen whole blood, isolated PBMCs, or DNA extracted from either of those sample types. There are 17 amino acids in the CDR3, from cysteine to phenylalanine inclusive. The sequence is cut down to CDR3 DNA, 51 bases in frame from base 1. The germline V gene supplies CDR1 SGHRS and CDR2 YFSETQ. Cut back by 0 bases and 1 base, the V and J ends lie 14 bases apart. Concerning this clone: Its antigen remains undetermined. No much larger clone is present one base from it, and per-base qualities are unavailable.

General findings and caveats noted by the study authors: How much clinical and demographic metadata was included differed by source and by participant, and the metadata was provided uncurated.

The chain was built from TRBV5-1 and TRBJ1-3; the D gene is unclear. The origin of this receptor is an older woman with acute or convalescent COVID-19. The sample taken for sequencing was peripheral blood. This receptor carries the CDR3 CASSLGVLGPSGNTIYF. The DNA sequence reads TGCGCCAGCAGCTTGGGAGTATTGGGCCCATCTGGAAACACCATATATTTT.